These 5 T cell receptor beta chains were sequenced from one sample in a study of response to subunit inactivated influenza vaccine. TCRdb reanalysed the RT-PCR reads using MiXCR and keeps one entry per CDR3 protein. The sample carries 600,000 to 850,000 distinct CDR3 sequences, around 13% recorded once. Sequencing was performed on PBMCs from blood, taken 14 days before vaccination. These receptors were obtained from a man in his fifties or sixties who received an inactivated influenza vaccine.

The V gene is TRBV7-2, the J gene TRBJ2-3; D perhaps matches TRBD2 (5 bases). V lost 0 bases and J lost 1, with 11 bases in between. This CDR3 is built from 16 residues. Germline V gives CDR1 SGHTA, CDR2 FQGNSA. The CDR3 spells CASSLAPHGGTDTQYF. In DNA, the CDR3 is TGTGCCAGCAGCTTAGCTCCCCACGGGGGCACAGATACGCAGTATTTT.

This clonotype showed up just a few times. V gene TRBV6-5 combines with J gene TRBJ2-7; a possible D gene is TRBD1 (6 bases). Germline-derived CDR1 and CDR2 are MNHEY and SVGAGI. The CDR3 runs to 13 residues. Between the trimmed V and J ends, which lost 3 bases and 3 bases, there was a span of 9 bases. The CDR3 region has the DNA TGTGCCAGCAGTTATGACAGGAACTACGAGCAGTACTTC. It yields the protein CASSYDRNYEQYF.

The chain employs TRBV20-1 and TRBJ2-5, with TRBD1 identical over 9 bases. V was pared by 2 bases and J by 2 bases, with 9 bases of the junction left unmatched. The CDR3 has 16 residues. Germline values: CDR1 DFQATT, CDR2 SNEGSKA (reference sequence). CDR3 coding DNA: TGCAGTGCTAGAAGAAACGACAGGGGGTGGCAAGAGACCCAGTACTTC. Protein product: CSARRNDRGWQETQYF.

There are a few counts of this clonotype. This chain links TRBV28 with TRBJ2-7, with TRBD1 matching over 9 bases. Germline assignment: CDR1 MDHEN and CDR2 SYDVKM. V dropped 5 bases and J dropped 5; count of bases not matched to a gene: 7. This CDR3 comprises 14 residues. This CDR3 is CASSPGQGTDEQYF. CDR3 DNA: TGTGCCAGCAGTCCGGGACAGGGTACCGACGAGCAGTACTTC.

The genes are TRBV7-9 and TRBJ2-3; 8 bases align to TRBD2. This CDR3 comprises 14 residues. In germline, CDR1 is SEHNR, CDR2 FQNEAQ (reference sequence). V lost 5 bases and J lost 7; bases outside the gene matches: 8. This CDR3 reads CASSPGRGAHTQYF. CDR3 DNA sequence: TGTGCCAGCAGCCCCGGGCGGGGGGCGCATACGCAGTATTTT.